These 26 T cell receptor beta chains share one sample of origin, sequenced in a study of T cells in Graves' hyperthyroidism and ophthalmopathy. Amplification targeted TCR beta CDR3 regions from RNA transcripts. The primer set for the first-round RT-PCR of the TCR CDR3 was HTBI. From the multiplex PCR reads, TCRdb called clonotypes with MiXCR, one entry per CDR3 protein. The sample lists 250,000 to 350,000 distinct CDR3 sequences; roughly 20% were seen once. The sample consisted of blood. These TCRs come from a man aged 25 to 40 with Graves' ophthalmopathy.

This clonotype has only a few counts. As DNA, the CDR3 is TGCGCCAGCAGCTTGGGGGGAATAACTGAAGCTTTCTTT. Protein sequence: CASSLGGITEAFF. The genes are TRBV5-1 and TRBJ1-1; D unresolved. Germline lookup yields CDR1 SGHRS and CDR2 YFSETQ. The length of the CDR3 is 13 residues. V lost 0 bases to trimming and J lost 5 bases, with 8 bases between them.

The chain carries TRBV12-3 or TRBV12-4 and TRBJ1-6; D remains unclear. CDR3 size: 13 residues. The V gene lost 1 base and the J gene lost 14 bases, with 12 bases spanning the gap. CDR3 loop: CASSLGAVGALHF. DNA of the CDR3: TGTGCCAGCAGTTTAGGAGCGGTCGGGGCCCTCCACTTT.

The table lists this clonotype with a few counts. The chain joins TRBV20-1 to TRBJ2-7; 7 bases line up with TRBD1. CDR1 is DFQATT, CDR2 SNEGSKA, per germline (reference sequence). The CDR3 runs 14 residues. With V trimmed by 3 bases and J by 2 bases, 7 bases remained unmatched. The CDR3 bases are TGCAGTGCTAGTTACCGGCAGGGGGCCTACGAGCAGTACTTC. Translated, it gives CSASYRQGAYEQYF.

The sample holds a few counts of this clonotype. The CDR3 does not close with the conserved phenylalanine or tryptophan, likely indicating a read error. The chain joins TRBV7-2 to TRBJ2-5; 7 bases are shared with TRBD2. The CDR3 loop spans 17 amino acids. V shed 1 base and J 2 bases; nucleotides not matched to a gene: 10. Germline values: CDR1 SGHTA, CDR2 FQGNSA. CDR3 loop: CASSLVGQAGRQETQYS. In DNA, the CDR3 is TGTGCCAGCAGCTTAGTCGGCCAAGCGGGACGTCAAGAGACCCAGTACTCC.

This clonotype was seen only a few times. The rearrangement uses TRBV20-1 and TRBJ2-5; TRBD2 agrees at 7 bases. The CDR3 is 13 amino acids. Germline loops: CDR1 DFQATT, CDR2 SNEGSKA (reference sequence). Losses at the gene ends were 5 bases for V and 2 bases for J; bases not matched to a gene: 5. The CDR3 loop reads CSAGGDYQETQYF. The DNA of the CDR3 is TGCAGTGCTGGGGGGGACTATCAAGAGACCCAGTACTTC.

There are a few counts of this clonotype. The chain is built from TRBV5-1 and TRBJ2-1, with 7 bases that match TRBD2. With V trimmed by 1 base and J by 8 bases, 9 bases remained unmatched. The CDR3 covers 15 residues. Germline V gene lookup returns CDR1 SGHRS and CDR2 YFSETQ. Here the CDR3 DNA reads TGCGCCAGCAGCTTGAGAGGCAGGGAGGGCGATGAGCAGTTCTTC. The encoded protein is CASSLRGREGDEQFF.

This clonotype was detected many times. V is TRBV28 and J is TRBJ2-1; D is uncertain. The CDR3 spans 12 residues. V lost 6 bases, J lost 8 bases, and 11 bases lay in between. Looked up from germline, CDR1 is MDHEN and CDR2 is SYDVKM. The CDR3 region has the DNA TGTGCCAGCAGGGTTTCGGGTGATGAGCAGTTCTTC. It yields the protein CASRVSGDEQFF. The full variable domain, rest sourced from reference TRBV28 and TRBJ2-1, is DVKVTQSSRYLVKRTGEKVFLECVQDMDHENMFWYRQDPGLGLRLIYFSYDVKMKEKGDIPEGYSVSREKKERFSLILESASTNQTSMYLCASRVSGDEQFFGPGTRLTVL.

This clonotype was recorded many times. This sequence joins TRBV7-9 and TRBJ1-1; D is undetermined. Germline CDR1 reads SEHNR; CDR2 reads FQNEAQ (reference sequence). The CDR3 has 15 residues. Trimming cost V 5 bases and J 2 bases, with 15 bases left between them. The CDR3 nucleotides read TGTGCCAGCAGCCCCGAGAGGAGTTTAAACACTGAAGCTTTCTTT. Translating gives CASSPERSLNTEAFF.

This clonotype was picked up many times. This chain joins TRBV5-1 and TRBJ2-1; 7 bases map to TRBD2. CDR3 length: 15 amino acids. After removal of 7 bases from V and 4 bases from J, the junction contained 11 bases not matched to a gene. From germline, CDR1 is SGHRS and CDR2 YFSETQ. CDR3: CASVASSGVYNEQFF. CDR3 coding DNA: TGCGCCAGCGTTGCGTCTAGCGGAGTTTACAATGAGCAGTTCTTC.

V is TRBV7-2 and J is TRBJ1-1; no definite D call. V dropped 6 bases and J dropped 4 bases, with 15 bases sitting between them. Germline V gene sequence: CDR1 SGHTA, CDR2 FQGNSA. CDR3 length: 14 residues. CDR3 sequence (DNA): TGTGCCAGCAGTGGGAAGGGATTAGGCACTGAAGCTTTCTTT. It codes for CASSGKGLGTEAFF. The whole variable domain, remainder taken from reference TRBV7-2 and TRBJ1-1, is GAGVSQSPSNKVTEKGKDVELRCDPISGHTALYWYRQSLGQGLEFLIYFQGNSAPDKSGLPSDRFSAERTGGSVSTLTIQRTQQEDSAVYLCASSGKGLGTEAFFGQGTRLTVV.

Points on this clonotype: A read error may explain this, as a much larger clone is one base away. This chain links TRBV5-1 with TRBJ2-7; D unclear. The V and J ends lost 0 bases and 3 bases respectively, with 10 bases between them. From germline, CDR1 is SGHRS and CDR2 YFSETQ. The CDR3 totals 14 residues. CDR3 DNA: TGCGCCAGCAGCTTGGCGGGCAGGCACTACGAGCAGTACTTC. Translating gives CASSLAGRHYEQYF.

This clonotype was seen ten or more times. In DNA, the CDR3 is TGCAGTGCTAGAGATCCGGTAACTGAAGCTTTCTTT. Its protein is CSARDPVTEAFF. The chain couples TRBV20-1 to TRBJ1-1; D ambiguous. From germline, CDR1 is DFQATT and CDR2 SNEGSKA (reference sequence). This CDR3 region has 12 residues. V was shortened by 0 bases and J by 5 bases, with 7 bases between the two germline ends.

This clonotype came up many times. CDR3 sequence: CASSGRDSYSNQPQHF. The CDR3 DNA is TGTGCCAGCAGTGGCCGGGACAGTTATAGCAATCAGCCCCAGCATTTT. The J gene is TRBJ1-5, the V gene TRBV2; 7 bases align to TRBD1. V was clipped by 4 bases and J by 0 bases; unmatched bases: 6. CDR1 and CDR2 (germline): SNHLY, FYNNEI. The CDR3 has 16 residues.

A few counts support this clonotype. This sequence may be a read error, since a much larger clone differs from it by one base. The genes are TRBV3-1 and TRBJ2-5, with TRBD1 matching over 8 bases. This CDR3 spans 16 amino acids. V shed 2 bases, J shed 4 bases, and the junction held 9 bases outside the gene matches. CDR1 and CDR2 from the germline V gene are LGHDT and YNNKEL (reference sequence). The CDR3 region has the DNA TGTGCCAGCAGCCAACCCGGACAGGGTGTCAGAGAGACCCAGTACTTC. Residues: CASSQPGQGVRETQYF.

This clonotype has a handful of counts. The chain employs TRBV2 and TRBJ1-2; D uncertain. The CDR3 has 11 residues. The germline gives CDR1 SNHLY, CDR2 FYNNEI. Trimming cost V 10 bases and J 13 bases, with 19 bases left between them. The CDR3 loop is CATGSRRVFTF. CDR3 in DNA: TGTGCCACGGGGAGTAGGCGAGTTTTCACCTTC.

This clonotype was seen only a few times. This sequence joins TRBV30 and TRBJ2-3, with no clear D. The CDR3 has 15 amino acids. The V gene's germline CDR1 is GTSNPN and CDR2 SVGIG (reference sequence). Trimming stripped 0 bases from V and 0 bases from J, with 10 bases between. The chain's CDR3 is CAWSVGVSSTDTQYF. CDR3 sequence (DNA): TGTGCCTGGAGTGTAGGCGTTTCTAGCACAGATACGCAGTATTTT.

This clonotype was seen more than once but under ten times. The gene calls are TRBV2 and TRBJ1-5; the D is unclear. Per germline, CDR1 SNHLY and CDR2 FYNNEI. The CDR3 is made up of 18 amino acids. V lost 5 bases, J lost 0 bases, and 20 bases lay in between. CDR3 sequence reads: CASSFRAASLLSNQPQHF. For the CDR3, the DNA is TGTGCCAGCAGTTTCCGGGCCGCGTCCTTACTTAGCAATCAGCCCCAGCATTTT.

The J gene is TRBJ2-5, the V gene TRBV14; 11 nucleotides line up with TRBD2. Germline V gene lookup returns CDR1 SGHDN and CDR2 FVKESK. The ends lost 1 base at V and 2 bases at J; junction bases unmatched: 6. This CDR3 has 17 amino acids. Here the CDR3 reads CASSQVSLAGGQETQYF. The CDR3 DNA is TGTGCCAGCAGCCAAGTTTCTCTAGCGGGAGGTCAAGAGACCCAGTACTTC.

The chain links TRBV20-1 to TRBJ1-3; D is unresolved. CDR3 length equals 14 residues. Trimming stripped 0 bases from V and 0 bases from J, with 6 bases between. From germline, CDR1 is DFQATT and CDR2 SNEGSKA (reference sequence). The DNA for the CDR3 is TGCAGTGCTAGAGATCCGATCTCTGGAAACACCATATATTTT. Translation gives CSARDPISGNTIYF.

This chain joins TRBV29-1 and TRBJ1-2; TRBD1 agrees at 7 bases. The V and J ends lost 7 bases and 2 bases, in that order; junction bases with no gene match: 4. The CDR3 spans 12 residues. Germline values: CDR1 SQVTM, CDR2 ANQGSEA. CDR3 sequence: CSADRANYGYTF. CDR3 bases: TGCAGCGCCGACAGGGCAAACTATGGCTACACCTTC.

This clonotype was observed many times. The V and J genes are TRBV28 and TRBJ2-7, with D unresolved. The CDR3 covers 13 residues. Per the germline V gene, CDR1 is MDHEN and CDR2 is SYDVKM. Trimming cost V 6 bases and J 2 bases, with 11 bases left between them. The CDR3, as DNA: TGTGCCAGCAGCTCGGACGGTACCTACGAGCAGTACTTC. This encodes CASSSDGTYEQYF.

The rearrangement uses TRBV7-9 and TRBJ1-4; no reliable D call. Deletions cut 0 bases from V and 4 bases from J, with 9 bases between. Germline CDR1 is SEHNR and CDR2 is FQNEAQ (reference sequence). The CDR3 is made up of 15 amino acids. CDR3 in amino acids: CASSLARSVNEKLFF. The CDR3 nucleotides read TGTGCCAGCAGCTTAGCGAGGTCGGTTAATGAAAAACTGTTTTTT.

This clonotype has ten or more counts. The chain links TRBV6-2 or TRBV6-3 to TRBJ2-3, with D perhaps being TRBD1 or TRBD2 (5 bases each). The CDR3 is 17 residues long. V lost 2 bases and J 2 bases, leaving 17 bases between the germline ends. Per germline, CDR1 MNHEY and CDR2 SVGEGT. This chain's CDR3 is CASSYPKGRSLTDTQYF. CDR3 in DNA: TGTGCCAGCAGTTACCCGAAGGGACGGAGCCTCACAGATACGCAGTATTTT.

This clonotype came up a few times. The chain employs TRBV4-1 and TRBJ2-7; unclear D gene. Germline V gives CDR1 MGHRA, CDR2 YSYEKL. With 0 bases removed from V and 7 bases from J, the gap between germline ends came to 4 bases. The CDR3 has 11 residues. The DNA for the CDR3 is TGCGCCAGCAGCCAAGAAGAGGAGCAGTACTTC. Its translation: CASSQEEEQYF.

This clonotype was counted only a few times. The rearrangement uses TRBV7-9 and TRBJ2-7; TRBD1 agrees at 11 bases. Germline lookup yields CDR1 SEHNR and CDR2 FQNEAQ (reference sequence). There are 14 residues in the CDR3. J gave up 6 bases and V 3 bases, and 4 bases lay outside the gene matches. The CDR3 DNA follows: TGTGCCAGCAGCTTTGGACAGGGGGCCCCCGAGCAGTACTTC. It specifies CASSFGQGAPEQYF.

At least ten counts were recorded for this clonotype. The chain combines TRBV30 with TRBJ2-4, with 7 bases aligning to TRBD1. CDR1 and CDR2 from the germline V gene are GTSNPN and SVGIG (reference sequence). V lost 3 bases, J lost 7 bases, and 9 bases stayed unmatched. CDR3 length equals 14 residues. The DNA of the CDR3 is TGTGCCTGGAGGGGAGACAGGGCTAAGAACATTCAGTACTTC. It yields the protein CAWRGDRAKNIQYF.